The 10 T cell receptor beta chains below all came from one sample that was sequenced in a study of identical twins. MiXCR was run by TCRdb on the 5' RACE reads, yielding one entry per CDR3 protein. The profile covers about 240,000 distinct CDR3 sequences, with 9.5% to 15% appearing a single time and about 3.9% taken by the ten largest. These data are also associated with another study on yellow fever vaccine responses in identical twins.

Sequencing input: memory (CD45RO+) T cells sorted from blood. These receptors originate from a woman aged 18-29 years in good health.

The genes are TRBV24-1 and TRBJ2-3; tentatively, D is TRBD1 (7 bases). Germline assignment: CDR1 KGHDR and CDR2 SFDVKD. Between the trimmed V and J ends, which lost 4 bases and 3 bases, there was a span of 16 bases. This CDR3 is built from 16 residues. CDR3 DNA sequence: TGTGCCACCAGTGACCCGACAGGGAGGAGGACAGATACGCAGTATTTT. Translating it yields CATSDPTGRRTDTQYF.

The CDR3 nucleotides read TGTGCCAGCAGTTTCACTAGCGGGCGCACAGATACGCAGTATTTT. This encodes CASSFTSGRTDTQYF. This chain connects TRBV28 to TRBJ2-3; TRBD2 matches 9 bases. V was clipped by 3 bases and J by 1 base; unmatched bases: 2. CDR3 size: 15 residues. The germline CDR1 and CDR2 sequences are MDHEN and SYDVKM.

This clonotype was seen only a few times. The CDR3 is CASSLGLNMIYEQYF. The CDR3 DNA reads as TGTGCCAGCAGCCTCGGACTCAATATGATCTACGAGCAGTACTTC. The chain combines TRBV11-2 with TRBJ2-7; tentative D call: TRBD2 (5 bases). The CDR3 covers 15 residues. The V gene's germline CDR1 is SGHAT and CDR2 FQNNGV. V shed 5 bases and J shed 3 bases, with 17 bases lying between them. Together with reference TRBV11-2 and TRBJ2-7, the CDR3 gives the full variable domain: EAGVAQSPRYKIIEKRQSVAFWCNPISGHATLYWYQQILGQGPKLLIQFQNNGVVDDSQLPKDRFSAERLKGVDSTLKIQPAKLEDSAVYLCASSLGLNMIYEQYFGPGTRLTVT.

This clonotype has just a few counts. The rearrangement links TRBV12-3 or TRBV12-4 to TRBJ2-1; TRBD2 agrees at 7 bases. The V and J ends lost 5 bases and 0 bases, in that order; junction bases with no gene match: 7. The CDR3 is 16 amino acids. Here the CDR3 DNA reads TGTGCCAGCAGTAGACTAGCTAGCGGCTCCTACAATGAGCAGTTCTTC. Translation gives CASSRLASGSYNEQFF.

This clonotype was observed many times. The chain uses TRBV20-1 and TRBJ2-7; no firm D call. This CDR3 contains 13 residues. V was shortened by 1 base and J by 6 bases, with 13 bases between the two germline ends. Germline-derived CDR1 and CDR2 are DFQATT and SNEGSKA (reference sequence). The CDR3 sequence is CSARGISRGEQYF. The DNA of the CDR3 is TGCAGTGCTAGAGGGATTAGTCGCGGCGAGCAGTACTTC.

This clonotype was recorded at least ten times. This chain uses TRBV7-2 with TRBJ1-5; D is perhaps TRBD1 (5 bases). Trimming removed 1 base at V and 7 bases at J, with 11 bases between. From germline, CDR1 is SGHTA and CDR2 FQGNSA. The CDR3 is 14 residues long. Here the CDR3 DNA reads TGTGCCAGCAGCTTAGACCCAGGGAACCAGCCCCAGCATTTT. Its protein is CASSLDPGNQPQHF.

The chain is built from TRBV5-1 and TRBJ2-1; TRBD1 might be the D (6 bases). V lost 4 bases to trimming and J lost 6 bases, with 23 bases between them. The V gene's germline CDR1 is SGHRS and CDR2 YFSETQ. The CDR3 totals 17 residues. For the CDR3, the DNA is TGCGCCAGCAGCGGTCCGGACAGAACTCTTGCGGGCAATGAGCAGTTCTTC. Its translation: CASSGPDRTLAGNEQFF.

This clonotype was counted a few times. The rearrangement uses TRBV9 and TRBJ2-3; maybe TRBD2 (5 bases). The germline CDR1 and CDR2 sequences are SGDLS and YYNGEE. Trimming left V 4 bases short and J 8 bases short, with 23 bases between. CDR3 size: 16 residues. The CDR3 protein is CASSPQTVFVEGTQYF. The CDR3 nucleotides read TGTGCCAGCAGCCCGCAGACGGTTTTTGTTGAGGGTACGCAGTATTTT.

CDR3 protein: CASSFLAGAGEQFF. The CDR3, as DNA: TGTGCCAGCAGCTTTCTAGCGGGAGCCGGTGAGCAGTTCTTC. The chain combines TRBV11-2 with TRBJ2-1, with 10 positions matching TRBD2. The CDR3 runs 14 residues. V trimming: 3 bases; J trimming: 9 bases; junction bases outside the gene matches: 5. Germline lookup yields CDR1 SGHAT and CDR2 FQNNGV.

This clonotype was picked up many times. This chain links TRBV7-8 with TRBJ2-2; D remains unclear. Trimming removed 1 base at V and 7 bases at J, with 7 bases between. Germline CDR1 reads SGHVS; CDR2 reads FQNEAQ. This CDR3 region has 13 residues. The CDR3 region has the DNA TGTGCCAGCAGCTTAGTGACAATCGGGGAGCTGTTTTTT. Its translation: CASSLVTIGELFF.